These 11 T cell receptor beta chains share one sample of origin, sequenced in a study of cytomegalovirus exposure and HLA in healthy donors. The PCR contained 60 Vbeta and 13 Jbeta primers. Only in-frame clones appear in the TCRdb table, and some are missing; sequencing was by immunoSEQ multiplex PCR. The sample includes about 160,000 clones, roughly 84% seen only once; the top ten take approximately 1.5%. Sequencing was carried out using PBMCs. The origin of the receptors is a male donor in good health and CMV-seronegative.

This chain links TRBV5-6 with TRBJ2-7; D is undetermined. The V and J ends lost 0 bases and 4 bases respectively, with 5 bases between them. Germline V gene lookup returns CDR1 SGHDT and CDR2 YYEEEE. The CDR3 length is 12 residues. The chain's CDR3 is CASSLDTYEQYF. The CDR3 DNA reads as TGTGCCAGCAGCTTGGACACATACGAGCAGTACTTC.

The CDR3 loop reads CASSQDVRTGPNYGYTF. The DNA for the CDR3 is TGCGCCAGCAGCCAAGATGTTAGGACAGGGCCTAACTATGGCTACACCTTC. The chain employs TRBV4-3 and TRBJ1-2; 8 bases align to TRBD1. The V segment lost 0 bases and the J segment 0 bases; nucleotides outside the gene matches: 6. The CDR3 runs 17 residues. The germline V gene encodes CDR1 LGHNA and CDR2 YSLEER.

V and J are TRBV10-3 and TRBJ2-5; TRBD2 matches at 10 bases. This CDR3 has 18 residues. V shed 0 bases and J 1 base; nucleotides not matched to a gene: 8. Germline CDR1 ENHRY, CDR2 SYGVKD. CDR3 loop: CAISESNAASGGQETQYF. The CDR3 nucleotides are TGTGCCATCAGTGAGTCGAATGCGGCTAGCGGGGGCCAAGAGACCCAGTACTTC.

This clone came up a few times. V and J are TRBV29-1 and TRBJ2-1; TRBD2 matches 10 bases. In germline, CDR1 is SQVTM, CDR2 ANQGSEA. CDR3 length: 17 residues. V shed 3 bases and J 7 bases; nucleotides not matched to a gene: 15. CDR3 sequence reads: CSVEEGHSGGLPNEQFF. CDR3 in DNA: TGCAGCGTTGAGGAGGGTCATAGCGGGGGGCTCCCAAATGAGCAGTTCTTC.

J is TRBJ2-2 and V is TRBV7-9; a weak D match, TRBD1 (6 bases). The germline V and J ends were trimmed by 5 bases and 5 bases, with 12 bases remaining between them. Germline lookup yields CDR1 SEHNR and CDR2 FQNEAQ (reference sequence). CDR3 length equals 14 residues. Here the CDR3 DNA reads TGTGCCAGCAGCACATGGACAGTGACCGGGGAGCTGTTTTTT. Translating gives CASSTWTVTGELFF.

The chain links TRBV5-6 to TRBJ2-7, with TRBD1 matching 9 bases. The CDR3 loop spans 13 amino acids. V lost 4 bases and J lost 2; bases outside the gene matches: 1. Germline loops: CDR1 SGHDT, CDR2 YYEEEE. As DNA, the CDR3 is TGTGCCAGCAGCGGACAGGGGCCCTACGAGCAGTACTTC. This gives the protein CASSGQGPYEQYF.

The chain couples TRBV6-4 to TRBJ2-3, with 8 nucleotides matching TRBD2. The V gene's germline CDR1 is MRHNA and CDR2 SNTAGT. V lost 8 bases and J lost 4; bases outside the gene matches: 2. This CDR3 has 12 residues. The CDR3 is CASYGGADTQYF. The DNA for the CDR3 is TGTGCCAGCTACGGGGGGGCAGATACGCAGTATTTT.

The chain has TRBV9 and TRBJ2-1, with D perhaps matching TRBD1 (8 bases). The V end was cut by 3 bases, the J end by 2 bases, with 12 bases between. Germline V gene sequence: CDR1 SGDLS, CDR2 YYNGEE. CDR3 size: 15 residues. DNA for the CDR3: TGTGCCAGCAGCGGGACAGGGAGGGCCTACAATGAGCAGTTCTTC. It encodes CASSGTGRAYNEQFF. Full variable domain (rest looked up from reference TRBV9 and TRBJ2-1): DSGVTQTPKHLITATGQRVTLRCSPRSGDLSVYWYQQSLDQGLQFLIQYYNGEERAKGNILERFSAQQFPDLHSELNLSSLELGDSALYFCASSGTGRAYNEQFFGPGTRLTVL.

The DNA of the CDR3 is TGTGCCTGGAGAGTTGGTAGCGGGAGCGGCGAGCAGTACTTC. Its protein product is CAWRVGSGSGEQYF. The chain has TRBV30 and TRBJ2-7, with 9 bases lining up with TRBD2. After removal of 3 bases from V and 6 bases from J, the junction contained 9 bases not matched to a gene. This CDR3 has 14 amino acids. Germline lookup yields CDR1 GTSNPN and CDR2 SVGIG (reference sequence).

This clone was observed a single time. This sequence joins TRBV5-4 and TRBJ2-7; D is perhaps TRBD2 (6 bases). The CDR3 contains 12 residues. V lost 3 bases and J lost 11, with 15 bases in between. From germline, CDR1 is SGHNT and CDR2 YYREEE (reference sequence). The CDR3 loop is CASSYLGEAEYF. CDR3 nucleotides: TGTGCCAGCAGCTACCTTGGGGAGGCCGAGTACTTC.

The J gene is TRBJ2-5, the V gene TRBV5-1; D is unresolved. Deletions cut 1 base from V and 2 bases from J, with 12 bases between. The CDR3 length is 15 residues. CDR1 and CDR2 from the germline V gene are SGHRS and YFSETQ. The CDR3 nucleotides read TGCGCCAGCAGCTTGAGTCGCGTGATTCAAGAGACCCAGTACTTC. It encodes CASSLSRVIQETQYF.